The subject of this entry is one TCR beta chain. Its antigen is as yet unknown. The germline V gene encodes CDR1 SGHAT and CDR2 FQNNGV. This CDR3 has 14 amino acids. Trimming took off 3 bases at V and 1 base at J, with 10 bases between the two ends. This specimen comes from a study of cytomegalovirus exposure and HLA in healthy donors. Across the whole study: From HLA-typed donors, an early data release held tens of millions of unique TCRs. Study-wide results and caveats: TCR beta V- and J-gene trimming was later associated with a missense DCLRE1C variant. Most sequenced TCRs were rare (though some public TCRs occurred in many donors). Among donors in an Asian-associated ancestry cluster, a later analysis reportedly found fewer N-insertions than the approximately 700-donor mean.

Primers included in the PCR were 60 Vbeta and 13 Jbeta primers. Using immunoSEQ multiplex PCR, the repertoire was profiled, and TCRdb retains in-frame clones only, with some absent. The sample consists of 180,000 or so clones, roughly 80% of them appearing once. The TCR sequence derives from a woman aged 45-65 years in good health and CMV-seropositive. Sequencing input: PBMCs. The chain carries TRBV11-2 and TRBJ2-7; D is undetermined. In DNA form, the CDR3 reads TGTGCCAGCAGCTTCCTAGGTTCTTCCTACGAGCAGTACTTC. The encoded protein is CASSFLGSSYEQYF.